These 17 T cell receptor beta chains came from one sample sequenced in a study of tumor-infiltrating lymphocytes in primary liver carcinoma. Both blood RNA, taken from unsorted whole blood, and germline DNA were extracted. The template, roughly 0.45 ug total RNA, yielded TCR beta cDNA made with a constant-region primer. It was through three nested multiplex PCR rounds of slightly modified ARM-PCR that TCR beta libraries arose. Amplification in the first two PCR rounds was performed using TRBV1-TRBV30 forward primers and a C-beta reverse primer for 10 cycles each. Using its own MiXCR run on the multiplex PCR reads, TCRdb lists one record per CDR3 protein. This sample has over 250,000 distinct CDR3 sequences, with 58% found just once. The specimen sequenced was peripheral blood. These TCRs come from a woman aged 25 to 45 with primary liver carcinoma and hepatitis B virus infection.

V gene TRBV12-3 or TRBV12-4 combines with J gene TRBJ1-5; no reliable D call. This CDR3 is built from 13 residues. The V end lost 2 bases, the J end lost 5 bases, and 7 bases lay between the germline ends. CDR3 region: CASSLTSHQPQHF. CDR3 sequence (DNA): TGTGCCAGCAGTTTAACATCCCATCAGCCCCAGCATTTT.

The chain employs TRBV12-3 or TRBV12-4 and TRBJ1-1; D perhaps matches TRBD1 (6 bases). This CDR3 is built from 16 residues. V lost 8 bases and J lost 6, with 25 bases in between. The CDR3, as DNA: TGTGCCAGCGGTCCACGGAGGGGGTATTTTAACGCTGAAGCTTTCTTT. As protein: CASGPRRGYFNAEAFF.

V gene TRBV6-1 combines with J gene TRBJ2-7; the D gene is possibly TRBD1 (5 bases). Germline-derived CDR1 and CDR2 are MNHNS and SASEGT. The CDR3 sequence is 14 residues long. Trimming left V 8 bases short and J 2 bases short, with 16 bases between. Here the CDR3 DNA reads TGTGCCAGCTCCCCCGACAGTGGCCCCTACGAGCAGTACTTC. This gives the protein CASSPDSGPYEQYF.

Many counts were recorded for this clonotype. One junction end does not reproduce the germline sequence, and a read error may be involved. The V gene is TRBV11-3, the J gene TRBJ2-5; D remains unclear. The germline CDR1 and CDR2 sequences are SGHNT and YENEEA. This CDR3 has 13 residues. The CDR3, as DNA: TGTGCCAGCAGCTTAGGACCTCAAGAGATCCAGTACTTC. As protein: CASSLGPQEIQYF.

As concerns this clonotype: This could be a read error, since a much larger clone is one nucleotide away. This chain uses TRBV4-1 with TRBJ2-3, with 9 bases aligning to TRBD1. The CDR3 is 18 amino acids. V lost 0 bases to trimming and J lost 3 bases; unmatched junction nucleotides: 10. Germline values: CDR1 MGHRA, CDR2 YSYEKL. The CDR3 region is CASSQEAPGQGVTDTQYF. Here the CDR3 DNA reads TGCGCCAGCAGCCAAGAGGCCCCGGGACAGGGAGTGACAGATACGCAGTATTTT.

As to this clonotype: The junction and the germline gene differ at one end; a read error may be behind it. The chain has TRBV11-2 and TRBJ2-1, with D unresolved. CDR3 size: 16 residues. Germline V CDR1 and CDR2: SGHAT, FQNNGV. DNA of the CDR3: TGTGGCAGCAGCGCAGAGCCTGGTAGCTCCTACAATGAGCAGTTCTTC. Translating it yields CGSSAEPGSSYNEQFF.

For this clonotype: A much larger clone sits a single nucleotide away, making a read error possible. The V call is TRBV12-3 or TRBV12-4, the J call TRBJ2-1; D call uncertain. Trimming pared 8 bases from V and 6 bases from J, leaving 8 bases between. The CDR3 loop spans 11 amino acids. The CDR3 DNA sequence: TGTGCCAGCGGGTCGCGCAATGAGCAGTTCTTC. It specifies CASGSRNEQFF.

Comment on this clonotype: This may come from a read error, since a much larger clone is one base off. The rearrangement uses TRBV6-6 and TRBJ2-2; no clear D gene. Germline-derived CDR1 and CDR2 are MNHNY and SVGAGI (reference sequence). The CDR3 contains 11 residues. V was pared by 11 bases and J by 6 bases, with 10 bases between. The CDR3 bases are TGTGCCGGCGTAAGGGCCGGGGAGCTGTTTTTT. Translating it yields CAGVRAGELFF.

This clonotype was observed many times. This chain uses TRBV6-7 with TRBJ2-1; TRBD2 agrees at 9 bases. TRBV6-7 is filed as an ORF, its function uncertain. V lost 0 bases to trimming and J lost 4 bases; unmatched junction nucleotides: 4. The CDR3 extends over 16 amino acids. CDR3 in amino acids: CASSYSAGGSYNEQFF. CDR3 in DNA: TGTGCCAGCAGTTACTCCGCGGGAGGGTCATACAATGAGCAGTTCTTC.

In the case of this clonotype: Sequence at one end of the junction differs from germline and may be a read error. V is TRBV11-2 and J is TRBJ2-5; 9 bases match TRBD1. There are 15 residues in the CDR3. Germline assignment: CDR1 SGHAT and CDR2 FQNNGV. CDR3 amino acids: CVSSEQGAGQETQYF. In DNA, the CDR3 is TGTGTCAGCAGCGAACAGGGGGCCGGCCAAGAGACCCAGTACTTC.

This clonotype was seen many times. The chain joins TRBV5-6 to TRBJ2-4, with 9 bases identical to TRBD2. Germline loops: CDR1 SGHDT, CDR2 YYEEEE. V dropped 2 bases and J dropped 6; count of bases not matched to a gene: 6. The CDR3 covers 15 residues. CDR3 protein: CASSLGFSGRNIQYF. CDR3 sequence (DNA): TGTGCCAGCAGCTTAGGCTTTAGCGGGAGAAACATTCAGTACTTC.

This clonotype was seen repeatedly, ten times or more. This chain joins TRBV6-6 and TRBJ1-5, with a possible D match to TRBD1 (6 bases). The V end lost 6 bases, the J end lost 7 bases, and 13 bases lay between the germline ends. The length of the CDR3 is 13 residues. The V gene's germline CDR1 is MNHNY and CDR2 SVGAGI (reference sequence). CDR3 bases: TGTGCCAGCAGAGGGGGGGCAGGGCAGCCCCAGCATTTT. It yields the protein CASRGGAGQPQHF.

The V gene is TRBV4-1, the J gene TRBJ2-1; no clear D gene. The CDR3 contains 12 residues. Deletions cut 6 bases from V and 7 bases from J, with 10 bases between. Germline V gives CDR1 MGHRA, CDR2 YSYEKL. CDR3 coding DNA: TGCGCCAGCAGGGCCCCTTCGAATGAGCAGTTCTTC. Protein sequence: CASRAPSNEQFF.

Concerning this clonotype: A much larger clone differs by one base, so this may be a read error. The V and J genes are TRBV6-1 and TRBJ2-4; maybe TRBD2 (5 bases). Germline V gene data show CDR1 as MNHNS and CDR2 as SASEGT. V shed 3 bases and J shed 3 bases, with 12 bases lying between them. The CDR3 covers 15 residues. CDR3: CASSDRGLVKNIQYF. The CDR3 nucleotides read TGTGCCAGCAGTGATCGGGGTTTAGTCAAAAACATTCAGTACTTC.

Worth noting for this clonotype: Germline and junction disagree at one end, which may indicate a read error. The V call is TRBV5-6, the J call TRBJ2-7; TRBD1 matches at 7 bases. The length of the CDR3 is 14 residues. Germline CDR1 is SGHDT and CDR2 is YYEEEE. CDR3 nucleotide sequence: TGTGTCAGCAGCCCCGGGACAGCAATTTACGAGCAGTACTTC. Its translation is CVSSPGTAIYEQYF.

The V and J genes are TRBV11-3 and TRBJ2-7, with 7 bases fitting TRBD1. This CDR3 is 15 amino acids long. Germline V gene sequence: CDR1 SGHNT, CDR2 YENEEA. The CDR3 sequence is CVSSTGTESSYEQYF. DNA for the CDR3: TGTGTCAGTAGCACAGGGACAGAGAGCTCCTACGAGCAGTACTTC.

This clonotype was seen many times. The V gene is TRBV5-6, the J gene TRBJ2-7, with a weak D call TRBD1 (5 bases). The CDR3 extends over 16 amino acids. CDR1 and CDR2 (germline): SGHDT, YYEEEE. The germline V and J ends were trimmed by 0 bases and 2 bases, with 15 bases remaining between them. CDR3 coding DNA: TGTGCCAGCAGCTTGGCGGGTGGCAGGGAAGCCTACGAGCAGTACTTC. Translating gives CASSLAGGREAYEQYF. Full variable domain (missing parts from reference TRBV5-6 and TRBJ2-7): DAGVTQSPTHLIKTRGQQVTLRCSPKSGHDTVSWYQQALGQGPQFIFQYYEEEERQRGNFPDRFSGHQFPNYSSELNVNALLLGDSALYLCASSLAGGREAYEQYFGPGTRLTVT.